This T cell receptor beta chain derives from a study of beta chain features in type 1 diabetes. Findings and limits, study-wide: Among patients with Type 1 diabetes, TCRB CDR3s were moderately but significantly shorter in every one of the four CD4+ subsets.

Germline V lookup: CDR1 SQVTM, CDR2 ANQGSEA. The CDR3 has 16 amino acids. Losses at the gene ends were 7 bases for V and 3 bases for J; bases not matched to a gene: 14. The entirety of the isolated RNA underwent reverse transcription, so expressed TCRB transcripts were sequenced. TCRdb keeps only in-frame clones here, not all; method: immunoSEQ multiplex PCR. The sample records about 160,000 clones, 7.5% to 9.5% being singletons. This clone was counted ten times or more. Antigen unknown. The sequenced sample consisted of central memory CD4+ T cells from blood. V usage is TRBV29-1 and J usage is TRBJ2-5; TRBD2 matches 10 bases. This receptor was obtained from a woman younger than 35 with type 1 diabetes. CDR3 region: CSGSGQLGLAEETQYF. CDR3 nucleotides: TGCAGCGGATCAGGACAGCTAGGACTAGCGGAAGAGACCCAGTACTTC.